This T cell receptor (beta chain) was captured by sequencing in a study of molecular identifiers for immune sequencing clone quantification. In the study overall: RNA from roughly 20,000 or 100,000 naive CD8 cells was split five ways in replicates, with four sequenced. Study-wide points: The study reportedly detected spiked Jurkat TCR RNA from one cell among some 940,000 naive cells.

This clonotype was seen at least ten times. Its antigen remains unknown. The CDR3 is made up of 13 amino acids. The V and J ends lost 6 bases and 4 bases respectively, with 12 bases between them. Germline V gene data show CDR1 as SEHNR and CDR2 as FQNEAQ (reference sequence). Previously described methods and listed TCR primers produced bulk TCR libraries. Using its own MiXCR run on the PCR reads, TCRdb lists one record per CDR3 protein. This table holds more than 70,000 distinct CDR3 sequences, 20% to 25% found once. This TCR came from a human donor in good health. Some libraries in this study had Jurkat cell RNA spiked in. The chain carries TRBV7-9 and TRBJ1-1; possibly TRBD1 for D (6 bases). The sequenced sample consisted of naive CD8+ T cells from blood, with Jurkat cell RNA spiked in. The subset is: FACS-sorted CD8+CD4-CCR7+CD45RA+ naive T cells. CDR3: CASSFGGSTEAFF. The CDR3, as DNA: TGTGCCAGCAGTTTTGGGGGCAGCACTGAAGCTTTCTTT.